A single sample is the source of the 12 T cell receptor beta chains below, sequenced in a study of cytomegalovirus exposure and HLA in healthy donors. Use of 60 Vbeta and 13 Jbeta primers characterized the PCR. Libraries were prepared by immunoSEQ multiplex PCR; TCRdb keeps only in-frame clonotypes and omits some of them. Of about 120,000 clones detected, 81% appear once; the ten largest clones hold 3% to 4%. The material sequenced was PBMCs. The origin of the receptors is a woman under 40 in good health and CMV-seronegative.

The chain couples TRBV19 to TRBJ1-4; D is undetermined. The length of the CDR3 is 13 residues. Germline-derived CDR1 and CDR2 are LNHDA and SQIVND (reference sequence). Deletions cut 6 bases from V and 3 bases from J, with 8 bases between. CDR3 loop: CASREQPNEKLFF. The CDR3 bases are TGTGCCAGTAGGGAGCAGCCTAATGAAAAACTGTTTTTT.

The chain combines TRBV2 with TRBJ2-2; tentatively, D is TRBD1 (6 bases). The germline V and J ends were trimmed by 2 bases and 3 bases, with 10 bases remaining between them. Germline V lookup: CDR1 SNHLY, CDR2 FYNNEI. There are 15 residues in the CDR3. The CDR3 DNA follows: TGTGCCAGCAGTGAAAGACAGGCTTACACCGGGGAGCTGTTTTTT. Translated, it gives CASSERQAYTGELFF.

The table lists this clone with a few counts. The V and J genes are TRBV7-2 and TRBJ2-7; tentatively, D is TRBD1 (5 bases). CDR1 and CDR2 from the germline V gene are SGHTA and FQGNSA. V was shortened by 5 bases and J by 1 base, with 18 bases between the two germline ends. The CDR3 totals 16 residues. The chain's CDR3 is CASSASRTPGSYEQYF. The DNA of the CDR3 is TGTGCCAGCAGCGCGTCGCGGACCCCAGGGTCCTACGAGCAGTACTTC.

The rearrangement uses TRBV25-1 and TRBJ1-6; the D is unclear. CDR1 is MGHDK, CDR2 SYGVNS, per germline. The CDR3 contains 14 residues. The V end was cut by 4 bases, the J end by 7 bases, with 11 bases between. The CDR3 nucleotides read TGTGCCAGCAGTGGGGTAGGAGGAAATTCACCCCTCCACTTT. Its translation is CASSGVGGNSPLHF. The full variable domain, with the rest looked up from reference TRBV25-1 and TRBJ1-6, is EADIYQTPRYLVIGTGKKITLECSQTMGHDKMYWYQQDPGMELHLIHYSYGVNSTEKGDLSSESTVSRIRTEHFPLTLESARPSHTSQYLCASSGVGGNSPLHFGNGTRLTVT.

The chain uses TRBV28 and TRBJ1-2; D possibly corresponds to TRBD1 (5 bases). The CDR3 is 14 amino acids. With 6 bases removed from V and 2 bases from J, the gap between germline ends came to 13 bases. Germline V gene sequence: CDR1 MDHEN, CDR2 SYDVKM. CDR3 region: CASSLGPANYGYTF. In DNA form, the CDR3 reads TGTGCCAGCAGCTTGGGGCCCGCAAACTATGGCTACACCTTC.

Only a few counts were recorded for this clone. This sequence joins TRBV28 and TRBJ1-3, with TRBD1 identical over 9 bases. Germline V CDR1 and CDR2: MDHEN, SYDVKM. The CDR3 has 15 residues. V shed 3 bases, J shed 4 bases, and the junction held 4 bases outside the gene matches. DNA for the CDR3: TGTGCCAGCAGTTTGGGGACAGGGCGGGGAAACACCATATATTTT. Protein: CASSLGTGRGNTIYF.

The sample holds a few counts of this clone. This may come from a read error, since a much larger clone is one base off. The rearrangement links TRBV5-4 to TRBJ2-7; D is perhaps TRBD2 (6 bases). Germline CDR1 and CDR2: SGHNT and YYREEE (reference sequence). The CDR3 is 15 residues long. Trimming removed 4 bases from V and 2 bases from J, with 16 bases in between. CDR3 DNA sequence: TGTGCCAGCAGCCCCGGGACTTGCGGGACCTACGAGCAGTACTTC. It yields the protein CASSPGTCGTYEQYF.

The genes are TRBV7-9 and TRBJ2-7; TRBD2 agrees at 8 bases. The CDR3 runs 16 residues. Germline CDR1 is SEHNR and CDR2 is FQNEAQ (reference sequence). J was trimmed by 7 bases and V by 5 bases; bases with no gene match: 16. The CDR3 sequence: CASSPPRGGNSLEQYF. CDR3 nucleotides: TGTGCCAGCAGCCCCCCCCGGGGGGGCAACTCCTTGGAGCAGTACTTC. Combining the CDR3 with reference TRBV7-9 and TRBJ2-7 gives the whole variable domain DTGVSQNPRHKITKRGQNVTFRCDPISEHNRLYWYRQTLGQGPEFLTYFQNEAQLEKSRLLSDRFSAERPKGSFSTLEIQRTEQGDSAMYLCASSPPRGGNSLEQYFGPGTRLTVT.

The chain couples TRBV11-3 to TRBJ2-1; D is perhaps TRBD2 (5 bases). The CDR3 has 15 amino acids. V dropped 4 bases and J dropped 6 bases, with 16 bases sitting between them. Germline-derived CDR1 and CDR2 are SGHNT and YENEEA. In nucleotides, the CDR3 is TGTGCCAGCAGCTCGTCAACTAGTTCTGGCAATGAGCAGTTCTTC. Amino acid sequence: CASSSSTSSGNEQFF.

Only one count was recorded for this clone. The chain has TRBV19 and TRBJ2-6; D is undetermined. The germline V gene has CDR1 LNHDA and CDR2 SQIVND (reference sequence). There are 14 residues in the CDR3. Between the trimmed V and J ends, which lost 3 bases and 1 base, there was a span of 4 bases. The CDR3: CASSISSGANVLTF. CDR3 in DNA: TGTGCCAGTAGTATCAGTTCTGGGGCCAACGTCCTGACTTTC.

This clone is a singleton in its sample. The rearrangement links TRBV10-1 to TRBJ2-5, with 9 bases aligning to TRBD2. Germline CDR1 reads WNHNN; CDR2 reads SYGVQD (reference sequence). The CDR3 length is 15 residues. V shed 4 bases, J shed 5 bases, and the junction held 8 bases outside the gene matches. The CDR3 region has the DNA TGCGCCAGCAGTGCGATAGCGGGAGACTACGAGACCCAGTACTTC. It is translated as CASSAIAGDYETQYF.

In its sample, this clone was seen a few times. The gene calls are TRBV9 and TRBJ2-2, with no clear D. This CDR3 is 16 amino acids long. V was shortened by 0 bases and J by 4 bases, with 13 bases between the two germline ends. CDR1 is SGDLS, CDR2 YYNGEE, per germline. DNA of the CDR3: TGTGCCAGCAGCGTAGGACGGATTGGCGGCACCGGGGAGCTGTTTTTT. Amino acids: CASSVGRIGGTGELFF.